A selection of T cell receptor beta chains follows, all from one sample in a study of response to subunit inactivated influenza vaccine. TCRdb independently ran MiXCR on the RT-PCR reads; one entry per CDR3 protein. The sample gives around 520,000 distinct CDR3 sequences, approximately 10% of which show up once; 10% is in the top ten. Sequenced here: PBMCs from blood, sampled on the day of vaccination. These receptors originate from a man in his fifties who received an inactivated influenza vaccine. Each CDR3 is given with its conserved first and last residue. The D gene is left open where the match is weak. Rows may omit the clone size; those that give it use once, few, many or a size class.

>NA|TRBJ2-3|NA|TRBV7-2
TGTGCCAGCAGCCTAAGTATGAGGCCTGTCACAGATACGCAGTATTTT
CASSLSMRPVTDTQYF
>few|TRBJ2-7|TRBD1|TRBV5-1
TGCGCCAGCAGCTGGACAGGGGGCGGAGAAGAGCAGTACTTC
CASSWTGGGEEQYF
>many|TRBJ2-7|TRBD2|TRBV4-1
TGCGCCAGCAGCCCTTCGAGGGTTGTTCTAGCGGCCTACGAGCAGTACTTC
CASSPSRVVLAAYEQYF
>NA|TRBJ2-6|NA|TRBV27
TGTGCCAGCAGTTTATGGGCCCCGGGTATGGGATCCGGTAGTTTCCTCTCTGGGGCCAACGTCCTGACTTTC
CASSLWAPGMGSGSFLSGANVLTF
>NA|TRBJ2-5|TRBD1|TRBV18
TGTGCCAGCTCACCAAGTTTCGGGACAGGGGAAGAGACCCAGTACTTC
CASSPSFGTGEETQYF
>many|TRBJ1-2|NA|TRBV12-3/TRBV12-4
TGTGCCAGCAGTTTTCGACAGATCTATGGCTACACCTTC
CASSFRQIYGYTF
>few|TRBJ2-5|TRBD1|TRBV6-2/TRBV6-3
TGTGCCAGCAGTTACTCTCGATCCGGGACAGGGTGGCAGAAGACCCAGTACTTC
CASSYSRSGTGWQKTQYF
>few|TRBJ2-1|NA|TRBV7-9
TGTGCCAGCAGCTCACCGAAAGATGAGCAGTTCTTC
CASSSPKDEQFF
>NA|TRBJ2-7|NA|TRBV5-4
TGTGCCAGCAGCGGAACGGGACGGACCTACGAGCAGTACTTC
CASSGTGRTYEQYF
>NA|TRBJ2-1|NA|TRBV5-1
TGCGCCAGCAGCTTTCGTCCGGGCGGGGTCAAAATTTACAATGAGCAGTTCTTC
CASSFRPGGVKIYNEQFF
>NA|TRBJ1-1|NA|TRBV29-1
TGCAGCGTTGAAGTACAACTTGGGAACACTGAAGCTTTCTTT
CSVEVQLGNTEAFF
>NA|TRBJ2-7|NA|TRBV5-1
TGCGCCAGCAGCCGTGCGTACGGAACCTACGAGCAGTACTTC
CASSRAYGTYEQYF
>NA|TRBJ2-7|TRBD2|TRBV5-8
TGTGCCAGCAGCTTGCCTAGCGGGAGGTCCGTATACTACGAGCAGTACTTC
CASSLPSGRSVYYEQYF
>NA|TRBJ2-3|TRBD2|TRBV4-3
TGCGCCAGCAGCCCCTTCAGCGGGGGGCCTAGCACAGATACGCAGTATTTT
CASSPFSGGPSTDTQYF
>many|TRBJ2-1|NA|TRBV6-2/TRBV6-3
TGTGCCAGCAGTTACTATACCAGTTACAATGAGCAGTTCTTC
CASSYYTSYNEQFF
>NA|TRBJ2-1|NA|TRBV27
TGTGCCAGCAGTTTATCCCCGAACACATACAATGAGCAGTTCTTC
CASSLSPNTYNEQFF
>NA|TRBJ2-7|NA|TRBV9
TGTGCCAGCAGCCAATTGGGGGAAAAGCAGTACTTC
CASSQLGEKQYF
>few|TRBJ2-5|TRBD2|TRBV5-1
TGCGCCAGCAGCCCGGGAACGACTAGCCTCCAAGAGACCCAGTACTTC
CASSPGTTSLQETQYF
>NA|TRBJ1-2|NA|TRBV5-5
TGTGCCAGCAGCTTGTGGGATCAGGTTAACTATGGCTACACCTTC
CASSLWDQVNYGYTF
>NA|TRBJ1-1|NA|TRBV7-2
TGTGCCAGCAGCTTTTCAGCCAGTCCTCGGACGAACACTGAAGCTTTCTTT
CASSFSASPRTNTEAFF
>NA|TRBJ2-7|NA|TRBV5-5
TGTGCCAGCAGCTTGGACCTTTACTACGAGCAGTACTTC
CASSLDLYYEQYF
>NA|TRBJ2-7|NA|TRBV6-1
TGTGCCAGCGGGTTCCCCGCCGAGCAGTACTTC
CASGFPAEQYF
>few|TRBJ2-5|NA|TRBV27
TGTGCCAGCAGTTTGCTAGCGAGCGGCGGGACCCAGTACTTC
CASSLLASGGTQYF
>few|TRBJ1-1|NA|TRBV6-1
TGTGCCAGCAGTGAAGCGACAGGTGATGAAGCTTTCTTT
CASSEATGDEAFF
>few|TRBJ1-5|NA|TRBV6-1
TGTGCCAGCAGTGAACTTGGAGGGGTGAGCAATCAGCCCCAGCATTTT
CASSELGGVSNQPQHF
>few|TRBJ1-4|NA|TRBV6-1
TGTGCCAGCAGACCAGGAACGACTAATGAAAAACTGTTTTTT
CASRPGTTNEKLFF
>NA|TRBJ2-7|NA|TRBV28
TGTGCCAGCAGCCTCTCATCCTACGGGCAGTACTTC
CASSLSSYGQYF